These 24 T cell receptor beta chains share one sample of origin, sequenced in a study of T cell changes during pregnancy in multiple sclerosis. Repertoires were generated with immunoSEQ multiplex PCR, while TCRdb's copy carries only in-frame clones and drops some. Here the sample spans approximately 99,000 clones, 90% being singletons. Sequenced here: peripheral blood, sampled in the second trimester of pregnancy. All receptors derive from a female donor in good health, enrolled as a control in a pregnancy study.

This chain joins TRBV4-3 and TRBJ2-1, with D possibly matching TRBD2 (6 bases). The CDR3 extends over 15 amino acids. The ends were cut back, 4 bases at V and 4 bases at J, with 14 bases in the middle. Per germline, CDR1 LGHNA and CDR2 YSLEER. CDR3 sequence reads: CASSLFSAGYNEQFF. DNA for the CDR3: TGCGCCAGCAGCCTGTTTTCGGCGGGGTACAATGAGCAGTTCTTC.

V and J are TRBV14 and TRBJ1-1; D is ambiguous. This CDR3 comprises 15 residues. Germline V gives CDR1 SGHDN, CDR2 FVKESK. Trimming left V 7 bases short and J 4 bases short, with 19 bases between. CDR3 amino acids: CASNPKGRGGTEAFF. CDR3 DNA: TGTGCCAGCAATCCGAAGGGCCGGGGAGGCACTGAAGCTTTCTTT.

To note about this clone: A read error may account for a junction end that differs from germline. The J gene is TRBJ2-3, the V gene TRBV15, with 8 bases identical to TRBD2. Germline V gene data show CDR1 as LNHNV and CDR2 as YYDKDF (reference sequence). This CDR3 is 13 amino acids long. The DNA for the CDR3 is TGTGCCACCAGCAGATCACCCGTGGCGGGGGGCGATTTT. It translates to CATSRSPVAGGDF.

This clone was counted once. This chain joins TRBV9 and TRBJ1-6; no clear D gene. Trimming stripped 4 bases from V and 6 bases from J, with 14 bases between. In germline, CDR1 is SGDLS, CDR2 YYNGEE. CDR3 size: 15 residues. This chain's CDR3 is CASSSLGSLNSPLHF. CDR3 coding DNA: TGTGCCAGCAGCTCCCTGGGCTCCCTTAATTCACCCCTCCACTTT. The complete variable domain, with remaining parts taken from reference TRBV9 and TRBJ1-6, reads DSGVTQTPKHLITATGQRVTLRCSPRSGDLSVYWYQQSLDQGLQFLIQYYNGEERAKGNILERFSAQQFPDLHSELNLSSLELGDSALYFCASSSLGSLNSPLHFGNGTRLTVT.

This clone has a handful of counts. J is TRBJ1-6 and V is TRBV18; 7 nucleotides line up with TRBD1. The V gene's germline CDR1 is KGHSH and CDR2 LQKENI. The CDR3 contains 14 residues. Trimming removed 4 bases from V and 9 bases from J; junction bases left unmatched: 6. CDR3 amino acids: CASSQGGTASPLHF. The DNA for the CDR3 is TGTGCCAGCTCACAAGGCGGGACAGCTTCACCCCTCCACTTT.

V gene TRBV7-2 combines with J gene TRBJ2-7; 12 bases match TRBD2. The germline gives CDR1 SGHTA, CDR2 FQGNSA. V trimming: 5 bases; J trimming: 6 bases; junction bases outside the gene matches: 8. The CDR3 is 15 residues long. The CDR3 reads CASSARLAGVAEQYF. Written as DNA, the CDR3 is TGTGCCAGCAGCGCCCGACTAGCGGGGGTTGCCGAGCAGTACTTC.

This chain joins TRBV6-5 and TRBJ2-2, with 9 bases identical to TRBD2. Germline V gene data show CDR1 as MNHEY and CDR2 as SVGAGI. V was clipped by 2 bases and J by 7 bases; unmatched bases: 8. This CDR3 contains 16 residues. CDR3 sequence: CASSYRALAGHGELFF. In nucleotides, the CDR3 is TGTGCCAGCAGTTACCGGGCTCTAGCGGGACACGGGGAGCTGTTTTTT.

V gene TRBV28 combines with J gene TRBJ2-7, with 7 bases matching TRBD1. This CDR3 is 14 amino acids long. Germline lookup yields CDR1 MDHEN and CDR2 SYDVKM. V lost 3 bases and J lost 4; bases outside the gene matches: 6. This CDR3 is CASSFRAGGYEQYF. The CDR3 region has the DNA TGTGCCAGCAGTTTTAGGGCAGGGGGATACGAGCAGTACTTC.

The chain links TRBV28 to TRBJ1-4; D may be TRBD1 (5 bases). Per germline, CDR1 MDHEN and CDR2 SYDVKM. The V and J ends lost 6 bases and 8 bases respectively, with 19 bases between them. The CDR3 totals 15 residues. The CDR3: CASSPWRGAGEKLFF. CDR3 sequence (DNA): TGTGCCAGCAGCCCCTGGAGGGGTGCGGGAGAAAAACTGTTTTTT.

The CDR3 loop is CASSRGSYEQYF. CDR3 bases: TGTGCCAGCAGTAGGGGCTCCTACGAGCAGTACTTC. The V and J genes are TRBV6-5 and TRBJ2-7; D perhaps matches TRBD1 (5 bases). Per germline, CDR1 MNHEY and CDR2 SVGAGI. CDR3 length equals 12 residues. Trimming shortened V by 5 bases and J by 0 bases, and 5 bases separated the two germline ends.

Worth noting for this clone: The DNA is omitted, as the CDR3 cannot be located on it reliably, and the CDR3 follows TCRdb's listing. The V call is TRBV6-5, the J call TRBJ1-6. CDR1 and CDR2 (germline): MNHEY, SVGAGI. Including both end residues, the CDR3 is 12 amino acids long. The CDR3 is CASSSSENALHF.

The rearrangement links TRBV7-2 to TRBJ2-1; 8 bases align to TRBD2. CDR1 and CDR2 (germline): SGHTA, FQGNSA. J was trimmed by 2 bases and V by 5 bases; bases with no gene match: 5. CDR3 length equals 15 residues. This CDR3 reads CASSSRGGTYNEQFF. CDR3 DNA sequence: TGTGCCAGCAGCAGTCGGGGGGGAACCTACAATGAGCAGTTCTTC.

This clone was recorded only once. The chain uses TRBV21-1 and TRBJ2-2; TRBD1, the D gene given by the table, was not confirmed from the DNA. TRBV21-1 constitutes a pseudogene. The length of the CDR3 is 14 residues. Here the CDR3 DNA reads TGTGCCAGCTGGCCAGGGTTGAACACCGGGGAGCTGTTTTTT. It translates to CASWPGLNTGELFF.

The chain combines TRBV7-9 with TRBJ2-4; a possible D gene is TRBD2 (6 bases). This CDR3 is built from 15 residues. Trimming removed 8 bases from V and 4 bases from J, with 18 bases in between. Per germline, CDR1 SEHNR and CDR2 FQNEAQ (reference sequence). The CDR3 protein is CASRAGSALKNIQYF. As DNA, the CDR3 is TGTGCCAGCCGGGCGGGGAGCGCTCTTAAAAACATTCAGTACTTC. Full variable domain (missing parts from reference TRBV7-9 and TRBJ2-4): DTGVSQNPRHKITKRGQNVTFRCDPISEHNRLYWYRQTLGQGPEFLTYFQNEAQLEKSRLLSDRFSAERPKGSFSTLEIQRTEQGDSAMYLCASRAGSALKNIQYFGAGTRLSVL.

The chain carries TRBV7-6 and TRBJ1-2; a possible D gene is TRBD1 (5 bases). Germline CDR1 reads SGHVS; CDR2 reads FNYEAQ. The CDR3 loop spans 17 amino acids. V lost 0 bases and J 4 bases, leaving 18 bases between the germline ends. CDR3 residues: CASSLAGSSLGGYGYTF. DNA for the CDR3: TGTGCCAGCAGCTTAGCGGGGTCGTCGCTGGGGGGCTATGGCTACACCTTC. Complete variable domain (other parts from reference TRBV7-6 and TRBJ1-2): GAGVSQSPRYKVTKRGQDVALRCDPISGHVSLYWYRQALGQGPEFLTYFNYEAQQDKSGLPNDRFSAERPEGSISTLTIQRTEQRDSAMYRCASSLAGSSLGGYGYTFGSGTRLTVV.

This clone has only one observation. V and J are TRBV28 and TRBJ2-7; TRBD1 might be the D (7 bases). The length of the CDR3 is 14 residues. Germline V gives CDR1 MDHEN, CDR2 SYDVKM. Trimming removed 6 bases from V and 4 bases from J, with 16 bases in between. CDR3 coding DNA: TGTGCCAGCAGCGCGGGACAGTGGGTGTACGAGCAGTACTTC. It yields the protein CASSAGQWVYEQYF.

The rearrangement joins TRBV19 to TRBJ2-3; TRBD2 agrees at 10 bases. Germline V gene sequence: CDR1 LNHDA, CDR2 SQIVND (reference sequence). V was pared by 5 bases and J by 10 bases, with 15 bases of the junction left unmatched. The CDR3 totals 16 residues. DNA for the CDR3: TGTGCCAGTAGTTGGGGCGAACGGAGCGGGGGGGCCCCGCAGTATTTT. It encodes CASSWGERSGGAPQYF. Filled out from reference TRBV19 and TRBJ2-3, the complete variable domain reads DGGITQSPKYLFRKEGQNVTLSCEQNLNHDAMYWYRQDPGQGLRLIYYSQIVNDFQKGDIAEGYSVSREKKESFPLTVTSAQKNPTAFYLCASSWGERSGGAPQYFGPGTRLTVL.

This chain uses TRBV5-1 with TRBJ2-1, with D perhaps TRBD2 (5 bases). The CDR3 sequence is 16 residues long. The V end was cut by 0 bases, the J end by 2 bases, with 12 bases between. The germline gives CDR1 SGHRS, CDR2 YFSETQ. CDR3 loop: CASSLASGLAYNEQFF. The CDR3 DNA is TGCGCCAGCAGCTTGGCCTCAGGACTTGCCTACAATGAGCAGTTCTTC.

The genes are TRBV18 and TRBJ2-7; 7 bases are shared with TRBD1. Germline V gene data show CDR1 as KGHSH and CDR2 as LQKENI. This CDR3 contains 14 residues. V trimming: 3 bases; J trimming: 6 bases; junction bases outside the gene matches: 8. The CDR3 nucleotides are TGTGCCAGCTCACCCTTAGGGACAGTAACCGAGCAGTACTTC. Its protein is CASSPLGTVTEQYF.

This clone was picked up one time. The rearrangement uses TRBV10-3 and TRBJ1-2; no clear D gene. Germline lookup yields CDR1 ENHRY and CDR2 SYGVKD. This CDR3 has 16 residues. Trimming left V 2 bases short and J 8 bases short, with 21 bases between. CDR3 nucleotide sequence: TGTGCCATCAGTGAGCGGCTAAAATCCCCACGAGGGGGCTACACCTTC. The encoded protein is CAISERLKSPRGGYTF.

V usage is TRBV7-8 and J usage is TRBJ2-3; 7 bases map to TRBD1. V trimming: 5 bases; J trimming: 2 bases; junction bases outside the gene matches: 4. The CDR3 covers 14 residues. Germline lookup yields CDR1 SGHVS and CDR2 FQNEAQ. DNA for the CDR3: TGTGCCAGCAGCCGGGACAGAACCACAGATACGCAGTATTTT. Its protein is CASSRDRTTDTQYF.

The chain carries TRBV5-1 and TRBJ1-6; 7 bases are shared with TRBD1. This CDR3 has 17 amino acids. Germline V gene data show CDR1 as SGHRS and CDR2 as YFSETQ. V gave up 0 bases and J gave up 0 bases; unmatched junction bases: 3. CDR3 DNA: TGCGCCAGCAGCTTGGAGGGGGCTTACTCCTATAATTCACCCCTCCACTTT. Its protein is CASSLEGAYSYNSPLHF. Drawing the rest from reference TRBV5-1 and TRBJ1-6, the complete variable domain is KAGVTQTPRYLIKTRGQQVTLSCSPISGHRSVSWYQQTPGQGLQFLFEYFSETQRNKGNFPGRFSGRQFSNSRSEMNVSTLELGDSALYLCASSLEGAYSYNSPLHFGNGTRLTVT.

The rearrangement links TRBV6-1 to TRBJ1-6; no firm D call. The CDR3 is 16 residues long. Trimming cost V 4 bases and J 7 bases, with 17 bases left between them. CDR1 is MNHNS and CDR2 is SASEGT in the germline V gene. This CDR3 is CASSAGLGRINSPLHF. The CDR3 region has the DNA TGTGCCAGCAGTGCAGGACTCGGACGAATAAATTCACCCCTCCACTTT.

This chain links TRBV18 with TRBJ1-1; the D is unclear. This CDR3 has 13 amino acids. Per the germline V gene, CDR1 is KGHSH and CDR2 is LQKENI. V was clipped by 4 bases and J by 1 base, with 7 bases between them. The CDR3 protein is CASSQEGNTEAFF. The CDR3 region has the DNA TGTGCCAGCTCACAGGAGGGGAACACTGAAGCTTTCTTT.